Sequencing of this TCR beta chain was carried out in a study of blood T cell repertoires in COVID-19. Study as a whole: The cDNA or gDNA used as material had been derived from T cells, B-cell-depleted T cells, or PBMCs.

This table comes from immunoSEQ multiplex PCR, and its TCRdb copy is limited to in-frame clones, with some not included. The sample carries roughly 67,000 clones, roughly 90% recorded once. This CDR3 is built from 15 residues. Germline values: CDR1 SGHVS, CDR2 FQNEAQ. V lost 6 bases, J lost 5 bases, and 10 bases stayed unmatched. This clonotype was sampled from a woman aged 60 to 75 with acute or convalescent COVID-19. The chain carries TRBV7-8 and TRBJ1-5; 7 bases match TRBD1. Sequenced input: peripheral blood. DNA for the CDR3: TGTGCCAGCAGACTTACAGGGGATTCCTATCAGCCCCAGCATTTT. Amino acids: CASRLTGDSYQPQHF.